A selection of T cell receptor beta chains follows, all from one sample in a study of cytomegalovirus exposure and HLA in healthy donors. Clones were read by immunoSEQ multiplex PCR, and TCRdb kept only the in-frame ones, dropping some. The sample has roughly 190,000 clones; more than 75% are singletons. Sample: PBMCs. The receptors come from a young man in good health and CMV-seronegative. CDR3s include the opening cysteine and the closing phenylalanine or tryptophan. The order of the fields is J gene, D gene, clone size, V gene, CDR3 protein, CDR3 DNA. D genes are given only for firm matches. Size tells how often a clone was seen (once, few, many) or the class of an expanded clone, and some rows leave it out.

>TRBJ2-7|-|-|TRBV6-5
CASRKGLSYEQYF
TGTGCCAGCAGAAAGGGACTTTCCTACGAGCAGTACTTC
>TRBJ2-7|-|-|TRBV5-4
CASSYGGEQYF
TGTGCCAGCAGCTACGGAGGCGAGCAGTACTTC
>TRBJ2-1|TRBD2|-|TRBV2
CASSARLAGEGNEQFF
TGTGCCAGCAGTGCCCGCCTAGCGGGAGAGGGGAATGAGCAGTTCTTC
>TRBJ2-5|TRBD2|-|TRBV9
CASSRGLANVETQYF
TGTGCCAGCAGCAGGGGACTAGCGAACGTGGAGACCCAGTACTTC
>TRBJ1-1|-|-|TRBV28
CASSLEVQMNTEAFF
TGTGCCAGCAGCTTGGAGGTACAAATGAACACTGAAGCTTTCTTT
>TRBJ1-4|TRBD1|-|TRBV7-9
CASSPIGQEVSEKLFF
TGTGCCAGCAGCCCCATCGGACAGGAGGTTTCTGAAAAACTGTTTTTT
>TRBJ2-7|TRBD1|-|TRBV7-9
CATRPRQGQGAEQYF
TGTGCCACCCGACCCAGGCAGGGACAGGGGGCCGAGCAGTACTTC
>TRBJ2-7|-|-|TRBV6-5
CASRRRDTPSYEQYF
TGTGCCAGCAGACGAAGGGACACCCCCTCCTACGAGCAGTACTTC
>TRBJ2-1|-|-|TRBV28
CASSFPLYNEQFF
TGTGCCAGCAGTTTCCCTCTTTACAATGAGCAGTTCTTC
>TRBJ2-2|-|few|TRBV29-1
CSVSQGNTGELFF
TGCAGCGTTAGTCAGGGGAACACCGGGGAGCTGTTTTTT
>TRBJ2-3|TRBD2|once|TRBV5-1
CASSALADTDTQYF
TGCGCCAGCAGCGCTCTAGCGGACACAGATACGCAGTATTTT
>TRBJ2-2|-|-|TRBV6-5
CASSELTGGGELFF
TGTGCCAGCAGTGAACTAACGGGTGGGGGGGAGCTGTTTTTT
>TRBJ1-1|-|-|TRBV10-1
CASSGQYNTEAFF
TGCGCCAGCAGTGGACAGTATAACACTGAAGCTTTCTTT
>TRBJ1-2|-|few|TRBV9
CASSAPGHYGGYTF
TGTGCCAGCAGCGCACCGGGACACTATGGCGGCTACACCTTC
>TRBJ2-3|-|-|TRBV7-9
CASSLVDTDTQYF
TGTGCCAGCAGCTTAGTAGACACAGATACGCAGTATTTT
>TRBJ1-1|-|-|TRBV5-1
CASSLDLRGSHTEAFF
TGCGCCAGCAGCTTGGATCTTAGGGGAAGCCACACTGAAGCTTTCTTT
>TRBJ2-7|TRBD1|-|TRBV2
CAITDRGDQSGEQYF
TGTGCCATCACTGACAGGGGAGATCAGTCTGGCGAGCAGTACTTC
>TRBJ2-1|TRBD2|-|TRBV7-6
CASSISAGGDEQFF
TGTGCCAGCAGCATAAGCGCGGGGGGCGATGAGCAGTTCTTC
>TRBJ2-3|-|-|TRBV7-7
CASSLGLASTDTQYF
TGTGCTAGCAGCCTGGGACTGGCTAGCACAGATACGCAGTATTTT
>TRBJ1-2|TRBD1|-|TRBV6-5
CASSYRDRDPYGYTF
TGTGCCAGCAGTTACCGGGACAGGGACCCCTATGGCTACACCTTC
>TRBJ2-3|-|-|TRBV6-1
CASSEEEEQGTDTQYF
TGTGCCAGCAGTGAAGAGGAGGAGCAAGGGACAGATACGCAGTATTTT
>TRBJ2-7|TRBD1|-|TRBV2
CASRPDRGVPDEQYF
TGTGCCAGCAGACCCGACAGGGGAGTCCCTGACGAGCAGTACTTC
>TRBJ2-7|-|-|TRBV6-1
CASSEYRDLQYF
TGTGCCAGCAGTGAATACCGGGACTTGCAGTACTTC
>TRBJ2-1|TRBD1|-|TRBV2
CASRQQGFGGYNEQFF
TGTGCCAGCAGGCAACAGGGGTTTGGAGGCTACAATGAGCAGTTCTTC
>TRBJ1-6|-|-|TRBV5-1
CASSPDRSNSPLHF
TGCGCCAGCAGCCCTGACAGGAGTAATTCACCCCTCCACTTT
>TRBJ1-3|-|-|TRBV4-2
CASSQRSGEGGNTIYF
TGTGCCAGCAGCCAAAGATCGGGGGAGGGTGGAAACACCATATATTTT
>TRBJ2-7|TRBD1|-|TRBV28
CASSFSGQRYEQYF
TGTGCCAGCAGTTTCTCGGGACAGCGGTACGAGCAGTACTTC
>TRBJ2-2|TRBD1|-|TRBV28
CASSESGTATGELFF
TGTGCCAGCAGTGAATCCGGGACAGCAACCGGGGAGCTGTTTTTT
>TRBJ2-7|-|-|TRBV15
CATSRESDSGPYEQYF
TGTGCCACCAGCAGAGAGTCGGATAGCGGACCCTACGAGCAGTACTTC
>TRBJ2-1|-|few|TRBV2
CASSQEPEFYNEQFF
TGTGCCAGCAGTCAGGAACCCGAATTCTACAATGAGCAGTTCTTC
>TRBJ2-1|TRBD1|-|TRBV7-2
CASSRPPGQGRNEQFF
TGTGCCAGCAGCCGACCTCCGGGACAGGGTCGTAATGAGCAGTTCTTC
>TRBJ2-3|-|-|TRBV7-8
CASSSWTDSTDTQYF
TGTGCCAGCAGCTCTTGGACAGATAGCACAGATACGCAGTATTTT
>TRBJ1-6|-|-|TRBV6-5
CASSYQTGLNSPLHF
TGTGCCAGCAGTTACCAGACAGGCTTAAATTCACCCCTCCACTTT
>TRBJ2-7|-|-|TRBV4-3
CASSQSTGTYEQYF
TGCGCCAGCAGCCAATCGACAGGAACCTACGAGCAGTACTTC
>TRBJ2-7|TRBD2|once|TRBV11-2
CASSWASGTSYEQYF
TGTGCCAGCAGCTGGGCTAGCGGGACCTCCTACGAGCAGTACTTC
>TRBJ2-6|TRBD1|-|TRBV5-5
CASSLAGTGSISGANGLTF
TGTGCCAGCAGCTTGGCCGGGACAGGGTCGATATCTGGGGCCAACGGCCTGACTTTC
>TRBJ2-3|-|few|TRBV27
CASSLNSGVADTQYF
TGTGCCAGCAGTTTGAATAGCGGAGTCGCGGATACGCAGTATTTT
>TRBJ2-7|TRBD1|-|TRBV7-6
CASSGGTGGTAEQYF
TGTGCCAGCAGCGGGGGGACAGGGGGTACGGCCGAGCAGTACTTC
>TRBJ1-1|TRBD1|once|TRBV29-1
CSVAGTVNTEAFF
TGCAGCGTGGCCGGGACAGTGAACACTGAAGCTTTCTTT
>TRBJ2-4|TRBD2|-|TRBV29-1
CSVASGSKNIQYF
TGCAGCGTTGCTAGCGGGAGTAAAAACATTCAGTACTTC
>TRBJ2-1|-|once|TRBV28
CASTTSHSYNEQFF
TGTGCCAGCACCACTTCGCACAGCTACAATGAGCAGTTCTTC